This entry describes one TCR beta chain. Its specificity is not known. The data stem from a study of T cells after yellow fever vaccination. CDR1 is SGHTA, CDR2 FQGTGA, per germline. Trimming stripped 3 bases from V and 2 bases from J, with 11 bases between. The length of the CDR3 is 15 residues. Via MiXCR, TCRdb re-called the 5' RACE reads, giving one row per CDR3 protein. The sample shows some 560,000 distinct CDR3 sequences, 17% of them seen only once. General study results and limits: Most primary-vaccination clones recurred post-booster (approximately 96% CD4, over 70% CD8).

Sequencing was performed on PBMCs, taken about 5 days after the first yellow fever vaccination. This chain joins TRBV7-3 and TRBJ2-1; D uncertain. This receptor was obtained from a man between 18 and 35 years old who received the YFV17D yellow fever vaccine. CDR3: CASSLTRDPYNEQFF. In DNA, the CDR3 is TGTGCCAGCAGCTTGACCAGAGATCCCTACAATGAGCAGTTCTTC.